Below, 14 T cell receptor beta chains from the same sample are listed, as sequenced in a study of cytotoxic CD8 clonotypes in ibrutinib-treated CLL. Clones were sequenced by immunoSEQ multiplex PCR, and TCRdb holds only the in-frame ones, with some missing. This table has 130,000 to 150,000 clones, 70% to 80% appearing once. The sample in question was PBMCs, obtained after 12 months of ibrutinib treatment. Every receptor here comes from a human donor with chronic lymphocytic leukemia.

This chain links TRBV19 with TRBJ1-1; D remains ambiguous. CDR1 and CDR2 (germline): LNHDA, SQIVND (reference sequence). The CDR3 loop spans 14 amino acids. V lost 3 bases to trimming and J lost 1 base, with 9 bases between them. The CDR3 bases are TGTGCCAGTAGTATGCGACGGGCGAACACTGAAGCTTTCTTT. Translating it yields CASSMRRANTEAFF. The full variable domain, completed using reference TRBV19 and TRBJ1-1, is DGGITQSPKYLFRKEGQNVTLSCEQNLNHDAMYWYRQDPGQGLRLIYYSQIVNDFQKGDIAEGYSVSREKKESFPLTVTSAQKNPTAFYLCASSMRRANTEAFFGQGTRLTVV.

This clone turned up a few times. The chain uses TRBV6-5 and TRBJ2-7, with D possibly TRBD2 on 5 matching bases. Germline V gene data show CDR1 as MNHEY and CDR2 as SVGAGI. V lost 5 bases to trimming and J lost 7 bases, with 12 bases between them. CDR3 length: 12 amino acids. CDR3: CASSRPQREQYF. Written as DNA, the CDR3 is TGTGCCAGCAGTCGACCTCAGCGGGAGCAGTACTTC.

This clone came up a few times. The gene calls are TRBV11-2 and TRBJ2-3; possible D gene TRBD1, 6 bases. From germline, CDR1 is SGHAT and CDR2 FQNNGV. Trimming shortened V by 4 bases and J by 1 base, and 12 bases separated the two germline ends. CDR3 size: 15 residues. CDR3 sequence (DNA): TGTGCCAGCAGCTCCTACCGACAGGGCACAGATACGCAGTATTTT. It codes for CASSSYRQGTDTQYF.

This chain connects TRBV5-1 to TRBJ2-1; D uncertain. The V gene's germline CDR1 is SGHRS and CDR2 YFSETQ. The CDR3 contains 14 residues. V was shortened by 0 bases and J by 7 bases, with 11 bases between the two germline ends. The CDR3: CASSLDGWRNEQFF. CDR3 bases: TGCGCCAGCAGCTTGGATGGTTGGCGTAATGAGCAGTTCTTC. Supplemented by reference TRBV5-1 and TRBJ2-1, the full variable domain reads KAGVTQTPRYLIKTRGQQVTLSCSPISGHRSVSWYQQTPGQGLQFLFEYFSETQRNKGNFPGRFSGRQFSNSRSEMNVSTLELGDSALYLCASSLDGWRNEQFFGPGTRLTVL.

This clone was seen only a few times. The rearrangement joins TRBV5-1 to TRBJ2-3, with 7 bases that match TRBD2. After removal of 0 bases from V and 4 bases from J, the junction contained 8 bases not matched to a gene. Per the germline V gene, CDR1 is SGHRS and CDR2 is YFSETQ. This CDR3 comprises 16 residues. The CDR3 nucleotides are TGCGCCAGCAGCTTGGCGCGAGCGGGACTTTCAGATACGCAGTATTTT. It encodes CASSLARAGLSDTQYF.

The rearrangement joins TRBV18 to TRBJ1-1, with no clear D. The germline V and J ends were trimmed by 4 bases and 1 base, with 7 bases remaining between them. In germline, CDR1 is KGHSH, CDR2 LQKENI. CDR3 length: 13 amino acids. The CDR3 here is CASSQGANTEAFF. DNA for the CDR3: TGTGCCAGCTCACAGGGTGCGAACACTGAAGCTTTCTTT.

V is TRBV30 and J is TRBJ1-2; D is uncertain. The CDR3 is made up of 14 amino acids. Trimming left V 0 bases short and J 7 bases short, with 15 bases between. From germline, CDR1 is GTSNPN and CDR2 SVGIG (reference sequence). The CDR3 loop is CAWSVKGIVAGYTF. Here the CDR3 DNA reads TGTGCCTGGAGTGTAAAGGGAATAGTTGCTGGCTACACCTTC.

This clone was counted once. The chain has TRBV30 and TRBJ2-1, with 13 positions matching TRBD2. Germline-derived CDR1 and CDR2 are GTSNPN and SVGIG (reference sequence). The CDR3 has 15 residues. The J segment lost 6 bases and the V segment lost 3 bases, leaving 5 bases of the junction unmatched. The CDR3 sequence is CAWSLLAGGPNEQFF. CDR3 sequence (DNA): TGTGCCTGGAGCCTACTAGCGGGAGGGCCCAATGAGCAGTTCTTC.

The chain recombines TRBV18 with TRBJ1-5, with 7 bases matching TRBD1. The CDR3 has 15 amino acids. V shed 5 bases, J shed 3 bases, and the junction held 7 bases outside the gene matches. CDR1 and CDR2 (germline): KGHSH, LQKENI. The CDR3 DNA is TGTGCCAGCTCATTCGGACAGGCTGACAATCAGCCCCAGCATTTT. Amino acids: CASSFGQADNQPQHF.

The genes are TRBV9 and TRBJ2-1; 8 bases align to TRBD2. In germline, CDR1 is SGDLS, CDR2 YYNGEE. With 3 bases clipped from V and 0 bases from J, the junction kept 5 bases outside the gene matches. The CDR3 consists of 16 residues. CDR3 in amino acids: CASSGSGTLSYNEQFF. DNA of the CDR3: TGTGCCAGCAGCGGTAGCGGGACCCTCTCCTACAATGAGCAGTTCTTC.

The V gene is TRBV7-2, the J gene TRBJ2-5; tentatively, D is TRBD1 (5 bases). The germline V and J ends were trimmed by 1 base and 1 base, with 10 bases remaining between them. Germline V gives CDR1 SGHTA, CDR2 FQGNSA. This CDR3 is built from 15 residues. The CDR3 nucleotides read TGTGCCAGCAGCTTAGTTGCAGGGTCCCAAGAGACCCAGTACTTC. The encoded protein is CASSLVAGSQETQYF.

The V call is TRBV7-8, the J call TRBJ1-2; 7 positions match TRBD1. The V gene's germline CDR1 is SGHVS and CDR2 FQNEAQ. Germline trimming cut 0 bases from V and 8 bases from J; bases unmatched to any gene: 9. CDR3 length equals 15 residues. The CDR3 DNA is TGTGCCAGCAGCTTAGCGCAGGGGGTTATAGCGGGCTACACCTTC. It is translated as CASSLAQGVIAGYTF.

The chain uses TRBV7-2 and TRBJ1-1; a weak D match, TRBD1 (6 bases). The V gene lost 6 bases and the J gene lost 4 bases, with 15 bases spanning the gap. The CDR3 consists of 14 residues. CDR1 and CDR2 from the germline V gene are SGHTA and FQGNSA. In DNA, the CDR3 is TGTGCCAGCAGTCCCTACAGGGAGGGCACTGAAGCTTTCTTT. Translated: CASSPYREGTEAFF.

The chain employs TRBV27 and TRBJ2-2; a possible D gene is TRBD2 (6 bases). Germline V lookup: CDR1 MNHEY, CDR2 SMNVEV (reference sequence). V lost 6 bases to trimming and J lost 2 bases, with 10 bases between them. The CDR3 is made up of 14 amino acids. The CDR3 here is CASSPRGNTGELFF. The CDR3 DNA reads TGTGCCAGCAGCCCGCGGGGCAACACCGGGGAGCTGTTTTTT.